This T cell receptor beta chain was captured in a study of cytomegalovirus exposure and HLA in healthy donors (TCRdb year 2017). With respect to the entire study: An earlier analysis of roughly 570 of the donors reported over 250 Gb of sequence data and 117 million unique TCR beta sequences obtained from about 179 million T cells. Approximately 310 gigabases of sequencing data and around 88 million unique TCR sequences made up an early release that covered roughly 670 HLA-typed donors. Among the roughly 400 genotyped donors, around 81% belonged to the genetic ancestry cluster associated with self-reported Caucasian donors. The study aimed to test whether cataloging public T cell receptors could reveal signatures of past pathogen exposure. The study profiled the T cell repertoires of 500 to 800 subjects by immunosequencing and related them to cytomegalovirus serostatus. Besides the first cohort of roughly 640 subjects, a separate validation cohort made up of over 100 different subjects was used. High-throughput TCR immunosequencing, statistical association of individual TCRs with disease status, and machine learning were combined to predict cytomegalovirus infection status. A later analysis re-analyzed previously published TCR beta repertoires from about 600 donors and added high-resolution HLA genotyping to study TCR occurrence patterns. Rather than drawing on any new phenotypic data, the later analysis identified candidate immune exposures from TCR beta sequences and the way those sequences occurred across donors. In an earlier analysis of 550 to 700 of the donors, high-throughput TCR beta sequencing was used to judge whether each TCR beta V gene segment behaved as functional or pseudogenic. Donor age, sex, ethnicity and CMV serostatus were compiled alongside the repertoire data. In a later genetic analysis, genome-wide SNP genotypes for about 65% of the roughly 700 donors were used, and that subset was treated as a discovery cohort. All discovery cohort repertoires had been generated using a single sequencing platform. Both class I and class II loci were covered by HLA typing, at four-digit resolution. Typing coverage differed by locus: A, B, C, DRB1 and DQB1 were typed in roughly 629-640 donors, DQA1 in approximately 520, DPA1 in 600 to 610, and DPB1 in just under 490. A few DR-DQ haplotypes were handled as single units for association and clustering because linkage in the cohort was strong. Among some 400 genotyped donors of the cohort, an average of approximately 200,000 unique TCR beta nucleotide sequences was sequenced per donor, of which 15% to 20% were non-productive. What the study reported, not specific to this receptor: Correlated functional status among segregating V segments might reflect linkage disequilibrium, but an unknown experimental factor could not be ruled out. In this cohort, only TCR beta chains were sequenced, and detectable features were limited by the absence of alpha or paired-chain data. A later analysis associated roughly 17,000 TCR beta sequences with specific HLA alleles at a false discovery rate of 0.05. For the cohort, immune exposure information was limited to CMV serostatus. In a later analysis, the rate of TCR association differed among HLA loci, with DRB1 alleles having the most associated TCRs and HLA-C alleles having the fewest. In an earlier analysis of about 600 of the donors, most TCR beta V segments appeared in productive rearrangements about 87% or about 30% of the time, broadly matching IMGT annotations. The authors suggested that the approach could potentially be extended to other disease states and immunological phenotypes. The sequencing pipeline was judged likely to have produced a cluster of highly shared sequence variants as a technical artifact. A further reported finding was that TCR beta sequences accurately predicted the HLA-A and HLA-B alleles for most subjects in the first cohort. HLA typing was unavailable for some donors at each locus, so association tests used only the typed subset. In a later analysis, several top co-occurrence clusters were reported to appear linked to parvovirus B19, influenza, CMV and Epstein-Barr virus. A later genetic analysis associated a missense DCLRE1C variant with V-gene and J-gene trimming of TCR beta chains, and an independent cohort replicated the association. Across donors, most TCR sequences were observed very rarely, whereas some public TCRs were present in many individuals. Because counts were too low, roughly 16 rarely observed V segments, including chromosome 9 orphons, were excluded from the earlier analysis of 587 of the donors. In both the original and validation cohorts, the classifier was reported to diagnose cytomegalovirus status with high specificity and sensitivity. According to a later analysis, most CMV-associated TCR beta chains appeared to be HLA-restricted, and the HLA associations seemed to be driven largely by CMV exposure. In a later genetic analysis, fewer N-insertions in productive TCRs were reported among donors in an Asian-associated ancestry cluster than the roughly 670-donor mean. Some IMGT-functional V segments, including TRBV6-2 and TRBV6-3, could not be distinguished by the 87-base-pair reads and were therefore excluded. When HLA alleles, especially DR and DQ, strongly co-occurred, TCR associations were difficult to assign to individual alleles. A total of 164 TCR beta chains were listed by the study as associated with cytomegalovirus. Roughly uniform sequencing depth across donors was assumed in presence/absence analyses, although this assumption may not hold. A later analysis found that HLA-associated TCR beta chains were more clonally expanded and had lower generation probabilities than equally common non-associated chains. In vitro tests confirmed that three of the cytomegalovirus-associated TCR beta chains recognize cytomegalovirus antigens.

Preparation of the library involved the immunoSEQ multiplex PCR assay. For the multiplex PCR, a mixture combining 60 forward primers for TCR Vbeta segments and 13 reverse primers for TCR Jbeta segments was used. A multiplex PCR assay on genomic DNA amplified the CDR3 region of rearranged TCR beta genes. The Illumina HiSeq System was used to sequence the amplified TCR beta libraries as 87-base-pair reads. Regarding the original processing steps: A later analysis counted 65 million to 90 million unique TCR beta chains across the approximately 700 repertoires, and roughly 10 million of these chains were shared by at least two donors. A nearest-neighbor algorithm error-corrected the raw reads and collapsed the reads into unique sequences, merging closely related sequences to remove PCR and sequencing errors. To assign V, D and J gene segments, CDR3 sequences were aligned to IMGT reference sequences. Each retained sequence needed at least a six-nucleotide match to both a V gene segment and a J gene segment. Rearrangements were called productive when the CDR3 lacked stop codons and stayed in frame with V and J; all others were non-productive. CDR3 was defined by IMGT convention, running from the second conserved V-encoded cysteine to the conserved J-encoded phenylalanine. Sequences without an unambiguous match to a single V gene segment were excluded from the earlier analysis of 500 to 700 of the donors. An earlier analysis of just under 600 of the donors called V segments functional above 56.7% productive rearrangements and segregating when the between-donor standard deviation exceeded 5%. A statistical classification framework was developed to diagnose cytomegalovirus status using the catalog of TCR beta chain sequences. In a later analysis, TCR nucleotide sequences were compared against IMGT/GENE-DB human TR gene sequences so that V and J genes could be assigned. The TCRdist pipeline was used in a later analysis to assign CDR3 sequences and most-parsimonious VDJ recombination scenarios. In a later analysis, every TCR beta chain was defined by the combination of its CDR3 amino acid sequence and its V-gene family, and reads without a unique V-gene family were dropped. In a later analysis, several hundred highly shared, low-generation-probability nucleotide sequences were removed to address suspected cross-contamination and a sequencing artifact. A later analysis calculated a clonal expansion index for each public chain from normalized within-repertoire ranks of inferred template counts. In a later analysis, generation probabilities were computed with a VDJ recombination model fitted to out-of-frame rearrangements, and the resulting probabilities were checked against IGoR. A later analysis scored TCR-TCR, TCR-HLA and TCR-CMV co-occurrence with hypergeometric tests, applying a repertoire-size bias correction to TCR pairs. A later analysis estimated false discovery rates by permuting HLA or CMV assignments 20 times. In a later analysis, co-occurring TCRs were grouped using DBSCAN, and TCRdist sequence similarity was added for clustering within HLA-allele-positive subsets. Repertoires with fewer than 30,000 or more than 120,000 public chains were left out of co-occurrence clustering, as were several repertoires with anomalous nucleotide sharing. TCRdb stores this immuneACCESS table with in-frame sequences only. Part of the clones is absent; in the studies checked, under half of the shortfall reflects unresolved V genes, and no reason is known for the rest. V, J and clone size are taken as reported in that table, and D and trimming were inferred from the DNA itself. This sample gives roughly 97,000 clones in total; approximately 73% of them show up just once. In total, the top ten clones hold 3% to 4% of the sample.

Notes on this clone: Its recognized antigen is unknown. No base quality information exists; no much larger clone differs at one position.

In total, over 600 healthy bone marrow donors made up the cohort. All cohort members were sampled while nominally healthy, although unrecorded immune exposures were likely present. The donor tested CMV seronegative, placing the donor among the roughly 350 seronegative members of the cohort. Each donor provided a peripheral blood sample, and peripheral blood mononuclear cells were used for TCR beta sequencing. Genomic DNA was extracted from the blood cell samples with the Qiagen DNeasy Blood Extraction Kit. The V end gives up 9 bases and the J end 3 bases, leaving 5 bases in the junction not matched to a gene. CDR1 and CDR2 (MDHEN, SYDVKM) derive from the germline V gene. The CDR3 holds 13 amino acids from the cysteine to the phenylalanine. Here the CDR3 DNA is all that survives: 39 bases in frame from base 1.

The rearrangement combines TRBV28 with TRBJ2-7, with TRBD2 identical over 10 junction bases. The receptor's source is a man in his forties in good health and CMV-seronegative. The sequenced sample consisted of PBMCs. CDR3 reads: CASGTSVDYEQYF. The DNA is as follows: TGTGCCAGTGGGACTAGCGTAGACTACGAGCAGTACTTC.